A single sample is the source of the 8 T cell receptor beta chains below, sequenced in a study of blood T cell repertoires in COVID-19. Method: immunoSEQ multiplex PCR; TCRdb's copy keeps in-frame clones and lacks some. The data hold 200,000 to 250,000 clones, with 88% observed a single time. Sequences were obtained from PBMCs or T cells enriched from blood (not recorded which). All receptors derive from a woman in her twenties or thirties who had recovered from COVID-19.

As for this clone: The identical CDR3 is also encoded by other nucleotide sequences in the sample. V is TRBV7-9 and J is TRBJ2-1, with a tentative D call TRBD2 (6 bases). The CDR3 length is 14 residues. Trimming left V 0 bases short and J 4 bases short, with 7 bases between. Per germline, CDR1 SEHNR and CDR2 FQNEAQ (reference sequence). In DNA form, the CDR3 reads TGTGCCAGCAGCTTAGCGGGGGGATACAATGAGCAGTTCTTC. This gives the protein CASSLAGGYNEQFF.

The chain combines TRBV19 with TRBJ1-6; D call uncertain. The CDR3 runs 13 residues. CDR1 is LNHDA, CDR2 SQIVND, per germline (reference sequence). V lost 1 base to trimming and J lost 7 bases, with 5 bases between them. CDR3 amino acids: CASSIGGNSPLHF. In nucleotides, the CDR3 is TGTGCCAGTAGTATAGGAGGCAATTCACCCCTCCACTTT.

Note on this clone: The junction and the germline gene differ at one end; a read error may be behind it. The chain carries TRBV6-5 and TRBJ2-7; maybe TRBD1 (6 bases). There are 14 residues in the CDR3. The V gene's germline CDR1 is MNHEY and CDR2 SVGAGI. CDR3 loop: CASSTGTHLSEQYF. CDR3 bases: TGTGCCAGCAGTACCGGGACACACCTCTCCGAGCAGTATTTC.

The rearrangement joins TRBV7-8 to TRBJ2-5, with a weak D call TRBD2 (6 bases). The CDR3 covers 15 residues. Looked up from germline, CDR1 is SGHVS and CDR2 is FQNEAQ. Trimming pared 1 base from V and 2 bases from J, leaving 11 bases between. CDR3 DNA sequence: TGTGCCAGCAGCTTAGGGGTGGGGGGTCAAGAGACCCAGTACTTC. Residues: CASSLGVGGQETQYF. Looking up the rest from reference TRBV7-8 and TRBJ2-5 gives the full variable domain: GAGVSQSPRYKVAKRGQDVALRCDPISGHVSLFWYQQALGQGPEFLTYFQNEAQLDKSGLPSDRFFAERPEGSVSTLKIQRTQQEDSAVYLCASSLGVGGQETQYFGPGTRLLVL.

This chain connects TRBV19 to TRBJ1-1, with D perhaps matching TRBD1 (6 bases). Trimming took 6 bases from V and 1 from J, leaving 9 bases between them. The CDR3 is 13 residues long. The germline gives CDR1 LNHDA, CDR2 SQIVND (reference sequence). CDR3 nucleotide sequence: TGTGCCAGTAGCCTGACAGGGAACACTGAAGCTTTCTTT. Translating it yields CASSLTGNTEAFF. Together with reference TRBV19 and TRBJ1-1, the CDR3 gives the full variable domain: DGGITQSPKYLFRKEGQNVTLSCEQNLNHDAMYWYRQDPGQGLRLIYYSQIVNDFQKGDIAEGYSVSREKKESFPLTVTSAQKNPTAFYLCASSLTGNTEAFFGQGTRLTVV.

The V call is TRBV2, the J call TRBJ1-4; D is possibly TRBD1 (5 bases). Deletions cut 7 bases from V and 6 bases from J, with 15 bases between. The germline gives CDR1 SNHLY, CDR2 FYNNEI. The CDR3 runs 14 residues. CDR3 in amino acids: CASMMGRDDEKLFF. For the CDR3, the DNA is TGTGCCAGCATGATGGGCAGGGATGATGAAAAACTGTTTTTT. Together with reference TRBV2 and TRBJ1-4, the CDR3 gives the full variable domain: EPEVTQTPSHQVTQMGQEVILRCVPISNHLYFYWYRQILGQKVEFLVSFYNNEISEKSEIFDDQFSVERPDGSNFTLKIRSTKLEDSAMYFCASMMGRDDEKLFFGSGTQLSVL.

In the case of this clone: The sample holds other DNA sequences that translate to the same CDR3. V and J are TRBV9 and TRBJ1-1; D gene uncertain. The CDR3 covers 14 residues. Trimming stripped 0 bases from V and 0 bases from J, with 6 bases between. The germline CDR1 and CDR2 sequences are SGDLS and YYNGEE. CDR3: CASSVGAVNTEAFF. The CDR3 coding sequence is TGTGCCAGCAGCGTAGGGGCAGTGAACACTGAAGCTTTCTTT. The full variable domain, in which reference TRBV9 and TRBJ1-1 provide the parts outside the CDR3, is DSGVTQTPKHLITATGQRVTLRCSPRSGDLSVYWYQQSLDQGLQFLIQYYNGEERAKGNILERFSAQQFPDLHSELNLSSLELGDSALYFCASSVGAVNTEAFFGQGTRLTVV.

CDR3 nucleotides: TGTGCCAGCAGCTTAAACGCCGGACAGGGCTACGAGCAGTACTTC. Amino acids: CASSLNAGQGYEQYF. The chain joins TRBV7-2 to TRBJ2-7; 8 bases align to TRBD1. Germline CDR1 reads SGHTA; CDR2 reads FQGNSA. The CDR3 is 15 amino acids. J lost 3 bases, V lost 2 bases, and 6 bases had no gene match.